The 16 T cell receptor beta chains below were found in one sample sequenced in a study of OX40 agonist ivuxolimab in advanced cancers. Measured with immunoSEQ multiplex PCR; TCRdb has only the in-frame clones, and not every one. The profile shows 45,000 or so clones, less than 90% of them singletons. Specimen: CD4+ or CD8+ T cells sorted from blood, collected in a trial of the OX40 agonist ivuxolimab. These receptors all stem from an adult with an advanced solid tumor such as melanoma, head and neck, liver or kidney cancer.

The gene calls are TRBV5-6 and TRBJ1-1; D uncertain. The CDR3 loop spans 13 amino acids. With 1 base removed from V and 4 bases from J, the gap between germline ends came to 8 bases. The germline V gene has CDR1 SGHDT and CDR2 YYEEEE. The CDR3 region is CASSLLESTEAFF. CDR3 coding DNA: TGTGCCAGCAGCTTGTTGGAGAGCACTGAAGCTTTCTTT.

The CDR3 DNA reads as TGCGCCAGCAGCTTGTCGGCAGGGAGGGCCGGGGAGCTGTTTTTT. It specifies CASSLSAGRAGELFF. This chain uses TRBV5-1 with TRBJ2-2, with 7 bases fitting TRBD2. Trimming took 1 base from V and 6 from J; bases not matched to a gene: 6. The CDR3 extends over 15 amino acids. The germline gives CDR1 SGHRS, CDR2 YFSETQ.

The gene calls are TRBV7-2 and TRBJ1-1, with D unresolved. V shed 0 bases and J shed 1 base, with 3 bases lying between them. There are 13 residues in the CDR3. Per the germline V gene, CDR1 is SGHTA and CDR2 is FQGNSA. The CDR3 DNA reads TGTGCCAGCAGCTTAGCCAGGAACACTGAAGCTTTCTTT. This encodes CASSLARNTEAFF.

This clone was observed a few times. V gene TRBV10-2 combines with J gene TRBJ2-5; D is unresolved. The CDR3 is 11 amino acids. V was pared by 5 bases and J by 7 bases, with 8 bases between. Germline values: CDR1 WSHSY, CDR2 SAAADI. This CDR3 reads CASSSGRTQYF. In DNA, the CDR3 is TGCGCCAGCAGTTCTGGTCGGACCCAGTACTTC.

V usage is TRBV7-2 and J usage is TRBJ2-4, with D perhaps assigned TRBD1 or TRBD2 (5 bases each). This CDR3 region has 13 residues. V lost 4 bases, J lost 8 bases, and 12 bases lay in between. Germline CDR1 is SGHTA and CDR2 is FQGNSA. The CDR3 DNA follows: TGTGCCAGCAGCTCCGAGTTGGGGGACATTCAGTACTTC. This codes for CASSSELGDIQYF.

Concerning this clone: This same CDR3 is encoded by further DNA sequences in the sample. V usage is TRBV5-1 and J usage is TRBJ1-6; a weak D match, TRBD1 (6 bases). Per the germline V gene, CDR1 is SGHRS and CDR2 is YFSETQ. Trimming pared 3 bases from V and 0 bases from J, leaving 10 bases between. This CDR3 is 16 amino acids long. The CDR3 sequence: CASSSQGSSYNSPLHF. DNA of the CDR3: TGCGCCAGCAGCTCACAGGGAAGCTCCTATAATTCACCCCTCCACTTT.

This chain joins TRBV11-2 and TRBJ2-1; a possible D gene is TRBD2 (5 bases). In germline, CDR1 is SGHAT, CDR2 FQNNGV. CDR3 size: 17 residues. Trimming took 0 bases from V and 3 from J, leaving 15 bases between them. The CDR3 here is CASSLDSVGADYNEQFF. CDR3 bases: TGTGCCAGCAGCTTAGACTCGGTGGGAGCGGACTACAATGAGCAGTTCTTC. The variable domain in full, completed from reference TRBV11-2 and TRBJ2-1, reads EAGVAQSPRYKIIEKRQSVAFWCNPISGHATLYWYQQILGQGPKLLIQFQNNGVVDDSQLPKDRFSAERLKGVDSTLKIQPAKLEDSAVYLCASSLDSVGADYNEQFFGPGTRLTVL.

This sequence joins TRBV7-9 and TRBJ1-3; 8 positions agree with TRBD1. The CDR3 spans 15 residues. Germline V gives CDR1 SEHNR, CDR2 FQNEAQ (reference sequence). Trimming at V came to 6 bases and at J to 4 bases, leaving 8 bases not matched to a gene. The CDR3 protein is CASREAGGSGNTIYF. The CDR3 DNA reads TGTGCCAGCAGAGAGGCAGGGGGCTCCGGAAACACCATATATTTT. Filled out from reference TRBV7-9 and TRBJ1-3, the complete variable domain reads DTGVSQNPRHKITKRGQNVTFRCDPISEHNRLYWYRQTLGQGPEFLTYFQNEAQLEKSRLLSDRFSAERPKGSFSTLEIQRTEQGDSAMYLCASREAGGSGNTIYFGEGSWLTVV.

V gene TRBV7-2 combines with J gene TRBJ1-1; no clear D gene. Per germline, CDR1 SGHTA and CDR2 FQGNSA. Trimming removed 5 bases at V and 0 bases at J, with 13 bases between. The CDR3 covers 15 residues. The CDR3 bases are TGTGCCAGCAGCCCCCGTCGGCTTATGAACACTGAAGCTTTCTTT. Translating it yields CASSPRRLMNTEAFF.

The CDR3 sequence is CASSHPGGPAASSYEQYF. The DNA of the CDR3 is TGTGCCAGCAGTCATCCTGGCGGTCCAGCGGCAAGCTCCTACGAGCAGTACTTC. This chain joins TRBV6-4 and TRBJ2-7, with D maybe TRBD2 (5 bases). The germline gives CDR1 MRHNA, CDR2 SNTAGT. The CDR3 totals 18 residues. Trimming took 5 bases from V and 0 from J, leaving 23 bases between them.

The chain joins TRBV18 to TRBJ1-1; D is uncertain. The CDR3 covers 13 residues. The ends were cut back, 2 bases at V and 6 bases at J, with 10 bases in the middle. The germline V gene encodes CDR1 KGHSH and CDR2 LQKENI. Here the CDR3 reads CASSPVTDPEAFF. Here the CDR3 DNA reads TGTGCCAGCTCACCAGTCACAGACCCTGAAGCTTTCTTT.

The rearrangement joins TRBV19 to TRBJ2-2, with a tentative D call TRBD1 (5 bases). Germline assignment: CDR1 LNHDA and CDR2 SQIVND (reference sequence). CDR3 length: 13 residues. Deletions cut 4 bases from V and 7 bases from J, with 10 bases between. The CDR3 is CASSTQGIGELFF. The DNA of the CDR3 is TGTGCCAGTAGTACCCAGGGTATCGGGGAGCTGTTTTTT.

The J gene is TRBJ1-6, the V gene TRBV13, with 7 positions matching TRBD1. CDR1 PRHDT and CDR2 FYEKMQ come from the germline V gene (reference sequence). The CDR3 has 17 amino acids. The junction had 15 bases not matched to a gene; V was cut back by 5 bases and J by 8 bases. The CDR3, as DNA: TGTGCCAGCAGCACCGGCCCGGGACAGCTTATGGATTCACCCCTCCACTTT. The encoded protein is CASSTGPGQLMDSPLHF.

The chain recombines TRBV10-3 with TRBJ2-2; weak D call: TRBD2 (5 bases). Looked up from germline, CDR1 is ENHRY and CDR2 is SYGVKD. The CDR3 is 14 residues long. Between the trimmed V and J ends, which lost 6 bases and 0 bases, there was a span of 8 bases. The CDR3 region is CAIRVGANTGELFF. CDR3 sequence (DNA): TGTGCCATCAGGGTCGGGGCGAACACCGGGGAGCTGTTTTTT.

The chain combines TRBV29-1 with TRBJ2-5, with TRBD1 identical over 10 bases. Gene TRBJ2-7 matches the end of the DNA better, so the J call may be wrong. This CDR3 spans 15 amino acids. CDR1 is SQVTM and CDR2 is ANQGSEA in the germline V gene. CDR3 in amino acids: CSVEKAGTGVYEQYF. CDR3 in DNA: TGCAGCGTTGAAAAAGCCGGGACAGGGGTCTACGAGCAGTACTTC.

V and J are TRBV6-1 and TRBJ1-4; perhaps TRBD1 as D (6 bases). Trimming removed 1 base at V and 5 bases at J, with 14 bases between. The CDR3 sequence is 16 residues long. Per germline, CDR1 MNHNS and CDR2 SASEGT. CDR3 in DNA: TGTGCCAGCAGTGAAGAGACGACAGGAGGGAATGAAAAACTGTTTTTT. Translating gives CASSEETTGGNEKLFF.